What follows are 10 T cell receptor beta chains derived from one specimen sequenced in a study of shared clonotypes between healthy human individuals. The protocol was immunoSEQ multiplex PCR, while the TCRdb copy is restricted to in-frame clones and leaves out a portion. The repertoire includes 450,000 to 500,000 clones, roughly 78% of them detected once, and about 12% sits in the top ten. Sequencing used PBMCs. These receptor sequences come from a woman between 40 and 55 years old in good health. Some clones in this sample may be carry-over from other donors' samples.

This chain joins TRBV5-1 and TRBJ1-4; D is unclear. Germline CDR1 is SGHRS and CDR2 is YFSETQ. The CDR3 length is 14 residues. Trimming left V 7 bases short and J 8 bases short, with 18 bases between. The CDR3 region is CASCVEGLGEKLFF. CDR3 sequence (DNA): TGCGCCAGCTGTGTCGAAGGATTAGGCGAAAAACTGTTTTTT.

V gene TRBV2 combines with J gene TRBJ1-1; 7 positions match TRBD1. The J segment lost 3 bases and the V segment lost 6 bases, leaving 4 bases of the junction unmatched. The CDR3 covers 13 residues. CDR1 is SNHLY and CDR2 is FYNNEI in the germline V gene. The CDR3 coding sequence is TGTGCCAGCAGCATACAGGGGCACACTGAAGCTTTCTTT. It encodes CASSIQGHTEAFF.

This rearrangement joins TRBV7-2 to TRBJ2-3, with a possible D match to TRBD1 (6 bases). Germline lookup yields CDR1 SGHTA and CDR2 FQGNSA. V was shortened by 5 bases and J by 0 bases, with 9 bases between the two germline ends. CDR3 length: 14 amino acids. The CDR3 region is CASSRDISTDTQYF. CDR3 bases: TGTGCCAGCAGCCGGGACATTAGCACAGATACGCAGTATTTT.

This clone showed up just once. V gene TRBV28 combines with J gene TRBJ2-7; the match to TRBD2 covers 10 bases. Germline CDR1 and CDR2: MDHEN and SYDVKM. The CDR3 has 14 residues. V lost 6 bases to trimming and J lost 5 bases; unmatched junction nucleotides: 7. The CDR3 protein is CASSPSGSVDEQYF. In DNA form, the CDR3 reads TGTGCCAGCAGCCCTAGCGGGAGTGTCGACGAGCAGTACTTC.

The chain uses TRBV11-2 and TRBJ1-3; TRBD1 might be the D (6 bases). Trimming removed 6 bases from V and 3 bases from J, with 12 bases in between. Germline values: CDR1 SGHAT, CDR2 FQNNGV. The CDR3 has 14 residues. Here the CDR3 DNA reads TGTGCCAGCAGTGTAGGGGGTAGTGGAAACACCATATATTTT. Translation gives CASSVGGSGNTIYF. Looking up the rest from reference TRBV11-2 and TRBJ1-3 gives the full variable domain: EAGVAQSPRYKIIEKRQSVAFWCNPISGHATLYWYQQILGQGPKLLIQFQNNGVVDDSQLPKDRFSAERLKGVDSTLKIQPAKLEDSAVYLCASSVGGSGNTIYFGEGSWLTVV.

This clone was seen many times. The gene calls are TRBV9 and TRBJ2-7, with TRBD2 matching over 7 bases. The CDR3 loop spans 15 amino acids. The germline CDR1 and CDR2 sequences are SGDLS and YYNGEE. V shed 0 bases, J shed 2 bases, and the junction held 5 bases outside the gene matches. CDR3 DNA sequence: TGTGCCAGCAGCGTAGAGGGAGGGAGCCCCTACGAGCAGTACTTC. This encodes CASSVEGGSPYEQYF.

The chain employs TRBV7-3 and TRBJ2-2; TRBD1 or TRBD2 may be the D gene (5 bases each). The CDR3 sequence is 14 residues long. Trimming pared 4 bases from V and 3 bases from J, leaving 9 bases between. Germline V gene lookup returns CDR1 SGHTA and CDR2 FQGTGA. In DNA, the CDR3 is TGTGCCAGCAGCTCGGGGCTAGACACCGGGGAGCTGTTTTTT. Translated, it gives CASSSGLDTGELFF.

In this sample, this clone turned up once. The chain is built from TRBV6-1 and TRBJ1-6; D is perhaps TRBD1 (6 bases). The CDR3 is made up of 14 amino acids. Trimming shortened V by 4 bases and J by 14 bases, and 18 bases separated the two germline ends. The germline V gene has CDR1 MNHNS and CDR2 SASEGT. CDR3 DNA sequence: TGTGCCAGCAGTGGACAGGCCCCTCCGTCGGCCCTCCACTTT. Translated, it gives CASSGQAPPSALHF.

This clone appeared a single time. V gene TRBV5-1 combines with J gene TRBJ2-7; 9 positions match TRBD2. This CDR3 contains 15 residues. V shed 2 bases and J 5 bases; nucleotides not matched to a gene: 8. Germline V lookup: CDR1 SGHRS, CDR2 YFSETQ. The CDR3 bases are TGCGCCAGCAGCTTCCGAGCGGGAGGTACCAACGAGCAGTACTTC. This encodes CASSFRAGGTNEQYF.

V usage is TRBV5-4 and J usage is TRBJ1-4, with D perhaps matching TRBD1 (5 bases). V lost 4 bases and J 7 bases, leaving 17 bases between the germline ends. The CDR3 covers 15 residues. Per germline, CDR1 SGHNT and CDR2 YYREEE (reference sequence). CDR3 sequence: CASSPGGARAEKLFF. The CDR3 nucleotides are TGTGCCAGCAGCCCGGGCGGGGCGCGGGCTGAAAAACTGTTTTTT. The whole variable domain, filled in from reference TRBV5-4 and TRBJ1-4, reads ETGVTQSPTHLIKTRGQQVTLRCSSQSGHNTVSWYQQALGQGPQFIFQYYREEENGRGNFPPRFSGLQFPNYSSELNVNALELDDSALYLCASSPGGARAEKLFFGSGTQLSVL.